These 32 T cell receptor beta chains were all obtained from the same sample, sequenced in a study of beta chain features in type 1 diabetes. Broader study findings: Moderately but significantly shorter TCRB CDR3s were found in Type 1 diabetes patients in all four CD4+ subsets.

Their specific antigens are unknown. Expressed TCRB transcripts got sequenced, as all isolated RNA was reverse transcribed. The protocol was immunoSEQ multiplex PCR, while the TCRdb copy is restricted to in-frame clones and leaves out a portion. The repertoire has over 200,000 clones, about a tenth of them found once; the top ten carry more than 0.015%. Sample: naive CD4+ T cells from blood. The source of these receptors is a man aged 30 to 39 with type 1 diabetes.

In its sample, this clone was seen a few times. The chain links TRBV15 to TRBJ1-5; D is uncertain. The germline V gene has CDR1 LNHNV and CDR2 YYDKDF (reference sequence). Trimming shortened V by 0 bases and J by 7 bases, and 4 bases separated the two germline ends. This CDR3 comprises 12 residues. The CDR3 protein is CATSRDSQPQHF. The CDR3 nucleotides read TGTGCCACCAGCAGAGATAGCCAGCCCCAGCATTTT.

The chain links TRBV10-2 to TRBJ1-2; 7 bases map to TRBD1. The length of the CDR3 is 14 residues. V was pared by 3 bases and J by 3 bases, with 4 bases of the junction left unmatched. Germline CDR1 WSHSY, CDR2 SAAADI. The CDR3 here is CASSEGTVYYGYTF. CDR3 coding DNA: TGCGCCAGCAGTGAAGGGACAGTATACTATGGCTACACCTTC.

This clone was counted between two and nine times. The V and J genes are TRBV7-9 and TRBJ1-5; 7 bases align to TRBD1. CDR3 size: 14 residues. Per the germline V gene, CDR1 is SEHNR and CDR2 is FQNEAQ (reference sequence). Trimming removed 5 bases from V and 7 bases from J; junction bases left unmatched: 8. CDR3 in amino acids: CASSMTGYGQPQHF. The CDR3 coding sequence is TGTGCCAGCAGCATGACAGGGTATGGGCAGCCCCAGCATTTT.

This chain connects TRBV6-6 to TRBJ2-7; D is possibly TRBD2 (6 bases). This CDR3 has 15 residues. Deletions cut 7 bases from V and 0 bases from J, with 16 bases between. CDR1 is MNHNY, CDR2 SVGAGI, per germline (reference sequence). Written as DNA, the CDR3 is TGTGCCAGCACCACGGGGGACGCCAGCTCCTACGAGCAGTACTTC. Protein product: CASTTGDASSYEQYF.

CDR3 sequence reads: CASSPGGRETQYF. The CDR3 DNA follows: TGTGCCAGCAGTCCGGGGGGAAGGGAGACCCAGTACTTC. The chain carries TRBV6-5 and TRBJ2-5; TRBD2 matches at 7 bases. The V gene's germline CDR1 is MNHEY and CDR2 SVGAGI. With 5 bases clipped from V and 5 bases from J, the junction kept 5 bases outside the gene matches. The CDR3 sequence is 13 residues long.

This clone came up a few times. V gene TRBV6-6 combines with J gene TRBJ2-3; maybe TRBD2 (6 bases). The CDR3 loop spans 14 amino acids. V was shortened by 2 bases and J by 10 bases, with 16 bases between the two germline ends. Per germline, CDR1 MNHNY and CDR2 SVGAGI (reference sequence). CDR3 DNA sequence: TGTGCCAGCAGTTACCACCGGACCCCGGGGGCGCAGTATTTT. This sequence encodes CASSYHRTPGAQYF.

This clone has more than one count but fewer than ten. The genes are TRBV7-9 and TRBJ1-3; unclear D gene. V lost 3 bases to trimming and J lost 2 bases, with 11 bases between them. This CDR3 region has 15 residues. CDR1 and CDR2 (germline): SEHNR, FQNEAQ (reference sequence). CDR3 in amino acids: CASSFSLAAGNTIYF. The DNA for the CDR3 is TGTGCCAGCAGCTTTAGTTTAGCCGCTGGAAACACCATATATTTT.

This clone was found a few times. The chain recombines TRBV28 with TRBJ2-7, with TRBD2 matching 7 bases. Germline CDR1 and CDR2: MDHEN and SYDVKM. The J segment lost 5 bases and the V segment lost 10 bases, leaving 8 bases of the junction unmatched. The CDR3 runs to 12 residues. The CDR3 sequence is CATRRLAHEQYF. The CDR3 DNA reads TGTGCCACCCGACGACTAGCCCACGAGCAGTACTTC.

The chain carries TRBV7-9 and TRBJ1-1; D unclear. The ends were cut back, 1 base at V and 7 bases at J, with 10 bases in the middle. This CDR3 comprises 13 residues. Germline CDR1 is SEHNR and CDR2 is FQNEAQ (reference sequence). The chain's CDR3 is CASSLETADEAFF. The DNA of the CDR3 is TGTGCCAGCAGCTTAGAGACTGCCGATGAAGCTTTCTTT.

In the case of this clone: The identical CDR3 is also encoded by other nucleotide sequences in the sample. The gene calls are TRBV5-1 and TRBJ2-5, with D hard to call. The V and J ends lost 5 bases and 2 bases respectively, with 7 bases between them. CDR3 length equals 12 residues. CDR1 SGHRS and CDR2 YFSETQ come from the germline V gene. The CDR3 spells CASSGQQETQYF. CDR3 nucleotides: TGCGCCAGCAGTGGGCAACAAGAGACCCAGTACTTC. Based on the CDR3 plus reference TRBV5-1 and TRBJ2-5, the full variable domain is KAGVTQTPRYLIKTRGQQVTLSCSPISGHRSVSWYQQTPGQGLQFLFEYFSETQRNKGNFPGRFSGRQFSNSRSEMNVSTLELGDSALYLCASSGQQETQYFGPGTRLLVL.

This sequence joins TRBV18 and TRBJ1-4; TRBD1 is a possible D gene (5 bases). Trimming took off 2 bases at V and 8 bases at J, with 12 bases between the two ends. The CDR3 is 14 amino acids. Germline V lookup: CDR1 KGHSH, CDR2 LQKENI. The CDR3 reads CASSPRTSDEKLFF. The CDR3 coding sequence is TGTGCCAGCTCACCAAGGACATCGGACGAAAAACTGTTTTTT.

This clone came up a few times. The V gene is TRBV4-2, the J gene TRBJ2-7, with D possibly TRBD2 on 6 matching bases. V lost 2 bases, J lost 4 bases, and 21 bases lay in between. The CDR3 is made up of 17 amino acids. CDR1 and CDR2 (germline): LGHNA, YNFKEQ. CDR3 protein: CASSQPPRGSKEYEQYF. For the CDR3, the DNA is TGTGCCAGCAGCCAACCCCCCCGGGGGAGCAAGGAATACGAGCAGTACTTC.

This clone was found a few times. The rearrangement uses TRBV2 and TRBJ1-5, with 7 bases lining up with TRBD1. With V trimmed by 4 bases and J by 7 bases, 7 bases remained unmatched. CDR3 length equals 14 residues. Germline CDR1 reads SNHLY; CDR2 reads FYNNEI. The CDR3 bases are TGTGCCAGCAGTGCGGGACAGACCAGGCAGCCCCAGCATTTT. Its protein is CASSAGQTRQPQHF.

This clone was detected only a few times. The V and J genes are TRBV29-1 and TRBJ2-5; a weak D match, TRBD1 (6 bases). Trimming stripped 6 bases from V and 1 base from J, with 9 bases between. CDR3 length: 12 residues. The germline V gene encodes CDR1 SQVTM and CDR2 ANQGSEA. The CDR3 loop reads CSVNRVQETQYF. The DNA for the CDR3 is TGCAGCGTCAACAGGGTCCAAGAGACCCAGTACTTC.

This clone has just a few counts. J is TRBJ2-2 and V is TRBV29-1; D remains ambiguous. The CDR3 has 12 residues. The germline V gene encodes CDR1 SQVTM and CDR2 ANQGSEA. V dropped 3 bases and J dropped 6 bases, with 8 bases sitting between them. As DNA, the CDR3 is TGCAGCGTTGAGAGTGTTCCCGGGGAGCTGTTTTTT. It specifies CSVESVPGELFF.

CDR3 protein: CASSVDPTSGELFF. CDR3 bases: TGTGCCAGCAGCGTAGATCCCACTAGCGGGGAGCTGTTTTTT. The gene calls are TRBV9 and TRBJ2-2; tentatively, D is TRBD2 (5 bases). The CDR3 is 14 amino acids. The germline V gene encodes CDR1 SGDLS and CDR2 YYNGEE. With 0 bases removed from V and 7 bases from J, the gap between germline ends came to 10 bases.

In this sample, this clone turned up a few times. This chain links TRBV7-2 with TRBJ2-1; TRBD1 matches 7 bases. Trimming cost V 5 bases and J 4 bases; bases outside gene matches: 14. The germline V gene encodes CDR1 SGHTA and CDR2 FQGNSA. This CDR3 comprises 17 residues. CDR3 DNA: TGTGCCAGCAGCCCCCGACAGGGTCGACCAGTTTACAATGAGCAGTTCTTC. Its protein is CASSPRQGRPVYNEQFF.

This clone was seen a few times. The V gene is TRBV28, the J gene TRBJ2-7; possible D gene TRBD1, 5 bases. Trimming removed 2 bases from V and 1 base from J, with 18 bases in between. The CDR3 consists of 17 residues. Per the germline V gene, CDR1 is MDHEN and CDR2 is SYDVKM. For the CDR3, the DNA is TGTGCCAGCAGTTTAAACCCTCCCAAGGGGATTTCCTACGAGCAGTACTTC. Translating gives CASSLNPPKGISYEQYF. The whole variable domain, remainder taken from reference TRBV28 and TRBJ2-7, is DVKVTQSSRYLVKRTGEKVFLECVQDMDHENMFWYRQDPGLGLRLIYFSYDVKMKEKGDIPEGYSVSREKKERFSLILESASTNQTSMYLCASSLNPPKGISYEQYFGPGTRLTVT.

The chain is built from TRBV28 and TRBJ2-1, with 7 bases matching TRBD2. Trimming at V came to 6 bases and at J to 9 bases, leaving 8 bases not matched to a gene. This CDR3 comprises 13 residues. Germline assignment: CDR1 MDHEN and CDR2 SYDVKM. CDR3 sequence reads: CASREGRASEQFF. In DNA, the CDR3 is TGTGCCAGCAGGGAGGGGAGGGCCAGTGAGCAGTTCTTC.

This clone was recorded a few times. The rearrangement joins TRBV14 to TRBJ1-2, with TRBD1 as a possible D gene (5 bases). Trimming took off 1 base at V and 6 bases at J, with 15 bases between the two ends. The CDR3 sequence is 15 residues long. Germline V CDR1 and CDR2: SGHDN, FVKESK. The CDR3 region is CASSQGRQLRDGYTF. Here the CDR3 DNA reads TGTGCCAGCAGCCAAGGGCGACAGCTAAGGGATGGCTACACCTTC.

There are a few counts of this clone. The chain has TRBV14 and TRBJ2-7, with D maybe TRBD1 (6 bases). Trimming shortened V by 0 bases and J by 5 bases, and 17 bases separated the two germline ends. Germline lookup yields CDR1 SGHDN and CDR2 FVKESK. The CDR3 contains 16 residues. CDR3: CASSQDLEGDRNEQYF. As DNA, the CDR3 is TGTGCCAGCAGCCAAGATCTAGAGGGGGATAGGAACGAGCAGTACTTC.

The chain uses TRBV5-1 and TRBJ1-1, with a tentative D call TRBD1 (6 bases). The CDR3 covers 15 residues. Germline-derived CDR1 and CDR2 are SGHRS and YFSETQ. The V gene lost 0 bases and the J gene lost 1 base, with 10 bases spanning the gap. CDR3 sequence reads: CASSLGGPGNTEAFF. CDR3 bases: TGCGCCAGCAGCTTGGGGGGGCCGGGGAACACTGAAGCTTTCTTT.

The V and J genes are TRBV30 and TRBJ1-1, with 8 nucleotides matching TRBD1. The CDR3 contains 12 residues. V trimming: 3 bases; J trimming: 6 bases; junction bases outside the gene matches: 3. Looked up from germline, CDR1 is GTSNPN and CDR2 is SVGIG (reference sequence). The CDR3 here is CAWRDRVAEAFF. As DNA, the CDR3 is TGTGCCTGGAGGGACAGGGTCGCTGAAGCTTTCTTT.

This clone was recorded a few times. The CDR3 sequence: CASSKTGTGANVLTF. Here the CDR3 DNA reads TGTGCCAGCAGTAAAACAGGGACCGGGGCCAACGTCCTGACTTTC. This chain connects TRBV28 to TRBJ2-6; tentatively, D is TRBD1 (6 bases). V lost 5 bases and J lost 4, with 12 bases in between. The germline V gene encodes CDR1 MDHEN and CDR2 SYDVKM. The CDR3 totals 15 residues.

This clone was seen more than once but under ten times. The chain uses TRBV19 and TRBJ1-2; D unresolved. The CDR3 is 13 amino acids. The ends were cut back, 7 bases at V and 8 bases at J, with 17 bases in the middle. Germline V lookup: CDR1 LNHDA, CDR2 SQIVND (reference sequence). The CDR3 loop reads CASTQVLGRGYTF. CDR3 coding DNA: TGTGCCAGTACCCAAGTCCTAGGCCGCGGCTACACCTTC.

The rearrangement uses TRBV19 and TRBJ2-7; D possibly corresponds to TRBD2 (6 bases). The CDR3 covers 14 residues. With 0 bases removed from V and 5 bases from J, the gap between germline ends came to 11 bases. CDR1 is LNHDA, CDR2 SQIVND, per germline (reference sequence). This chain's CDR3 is CASSIDRWGDEQYF. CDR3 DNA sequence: TGTGCCAGTAGTATAGACCGTTGGGGGGACGAGCAGTACTTC.

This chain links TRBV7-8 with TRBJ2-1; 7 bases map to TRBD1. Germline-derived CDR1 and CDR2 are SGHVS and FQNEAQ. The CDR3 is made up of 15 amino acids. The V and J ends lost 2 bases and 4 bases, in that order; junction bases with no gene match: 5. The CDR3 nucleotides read TGTGCCAGCAGCTTAATAGGGGGCGCTTACAATGAGCAGTTCTTC. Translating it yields CASSLIGGAYNEQFF.

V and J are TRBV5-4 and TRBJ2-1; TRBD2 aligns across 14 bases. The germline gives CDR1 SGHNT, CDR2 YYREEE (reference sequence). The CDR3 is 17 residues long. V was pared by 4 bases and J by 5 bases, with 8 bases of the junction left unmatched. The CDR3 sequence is CASSQVPGLAGDNEQFF. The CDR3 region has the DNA TGTGCCAGCAGCCAAGTCCCGGGACTAGCGGGGGACAATGAGCAGTTCTTC.

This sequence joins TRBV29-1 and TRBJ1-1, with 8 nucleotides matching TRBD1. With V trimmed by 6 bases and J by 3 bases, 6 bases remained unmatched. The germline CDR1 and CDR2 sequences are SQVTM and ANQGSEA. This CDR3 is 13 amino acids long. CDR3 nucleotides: TGCAGCGTCGAGGACAGGGTGGACACTGAAGCTTTCTTT. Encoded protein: CSVEDRVDTEAFF.

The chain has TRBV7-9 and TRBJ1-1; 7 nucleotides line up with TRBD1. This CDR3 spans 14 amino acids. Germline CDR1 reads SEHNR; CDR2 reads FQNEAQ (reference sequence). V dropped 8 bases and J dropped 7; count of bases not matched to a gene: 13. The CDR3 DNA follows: TGTGCCAGCTTGCTCCTCGGGGACAGCTATGAAGCTTTCTTT. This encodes CASLLLGDSYEAFF.

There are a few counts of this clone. CDR3 sequence (DNA): TGTGCCAGCAGCAAGACAGGGGGTATTGAAGCTTTCTTT. Translated, it gives CASSKTGGIEAFF. The genes are TRBV21-1 and TRBJ1-1; the DNA was not used to check the table's D call, TRBD1. TRBV21-1 is listed as a pseudogene. The CDR3 totals 13 residues.

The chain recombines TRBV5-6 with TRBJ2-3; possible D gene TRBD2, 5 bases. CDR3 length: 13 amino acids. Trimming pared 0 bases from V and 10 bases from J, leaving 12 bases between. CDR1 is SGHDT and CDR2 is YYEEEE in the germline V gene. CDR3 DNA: TGTGCCAGCAGCTTGGACCTGTCGAGGGCGCAGTATTTT. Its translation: CASSLDLSRAQYF. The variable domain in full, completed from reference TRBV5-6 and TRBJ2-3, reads DAGVTQSPTHLIKTRGQQVTLRCSPKSGHDTVSWYQQALGQGPQFIFQYYEEEERQRGNFPDRFSGHQFPNYSSELNVNALLLGDSALYLCASSLDLSRAQYFGPGTRLTVL.